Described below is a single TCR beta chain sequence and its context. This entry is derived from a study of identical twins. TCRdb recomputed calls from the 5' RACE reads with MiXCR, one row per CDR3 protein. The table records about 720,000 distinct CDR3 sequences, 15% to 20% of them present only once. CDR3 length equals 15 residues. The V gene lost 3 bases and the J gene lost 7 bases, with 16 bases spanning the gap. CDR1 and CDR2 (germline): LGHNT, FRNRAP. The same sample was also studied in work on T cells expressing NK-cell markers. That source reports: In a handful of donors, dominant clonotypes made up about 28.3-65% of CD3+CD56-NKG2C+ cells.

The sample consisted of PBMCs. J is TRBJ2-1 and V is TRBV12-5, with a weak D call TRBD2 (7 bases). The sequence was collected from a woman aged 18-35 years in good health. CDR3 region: CASGFGGRAVNEQFF. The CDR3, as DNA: TGTGCTAGTGGTTTCGGGGGGCGGGCTGTGAATGAGCAGTTCTTC.